A single sample gave rise to the 28 T cell receptor beta chains below, sequenced in a study of OX40 agonist ivuxolimab in advanced cancers. Libraries were prepared by immunoSEQ multiplex PCR; TCRdb keeps only in-frame clonotypes and omits some of them. Of 70,000 or so clones listed, around 90% are singletons. This specimen consisted of CD4+ or CD8+ T cells sorted from blood, obtained in a trial of the OX40 agonist ivuxolimab. Receptors were obtained from an adult with an advanced solid tumor such as melanoma, head and neck, liver or kidney cancer.

This clone has just a few counts. The V and J genes are TRBV30 and TRBJ1-1, with TRBD1 identical over 7 bases. Germline lookup yields CDR1 GTSNPN and CDR2 SVGIG (reference sequence). With V trimmed by 4 bases and J by 7 bases, 9 bases remained unmatched. This CDR3 contains 13 residues. CDR3 nucleotide sequence: TGTGCCTGGATCTATGACAGGGAGGGTGAAGCTTTCTTT. Amino acid sequence: CAWIYDREGEAFF.

The chain uses TRBV5-5 and TRBJ2-1, with 12 bases lining up with TRBD2. V dropped 0 bases and J dropped 3; count of bases not matched to a gene: 7. The germline gives CDR1 SGHKS, CDR2 YYEKEE (reference sequence). The CDR3 loop spans 18 amino acids. CDR3 nucleotides: TGTGCCAGCAGCTTGGCCTACTGGACTAGCGGGAACTACAATGAGCAGTTCTTC. It is translated as CASSLAYWTSGNYNEQFF.

The chain carries TRBV11-2 and TRBJ2-7, with 7 bases identical to TRBD1. Germline assignment: CDR1 SGHAT and CDR2 FQNNGV. J lost 2 bases, V lost 11 bases, and 6 bases had no gene match. The CDR3 runs to 12 residues. CDR3 protein: CACRQGTYEQYF. Written as DNA, the CDR3 is TGTGCCTGCCGACAGGGCACCTACGAGCAGTACTTC.

V gene TRBV18 combines with J gene TRBJ1-2; D unresolved. The V end lost 6 bases, the J end lost 3 bases, and 11 bases lay between the germline ends. The CDR3 covers 13 residues. Germline CDR1 KGHSH, CDR2 LQKENI. In DNA form, the CDR3 reads TGTGCCAGCTCCCTCCGGGAATACTATGGCTACACCTTC. Its translation is CASSLREYYGYTF. Full variable domain (rest looked up from reference TRBV18 and TRBJ1-2): NAGVMQNPRHLVRRRGQEARLRCSPMKGHSHVYWYRQLPEEGLKFMVYLQKENIIDESGMPKERFSAEFPKEGPSILRIQQVVRGDSAAYFCASSLREYYGYTFGSGTRLTVV.

V and J are TRBV5-1 and TRBJ1-3; D may be TRBD1 (6 bases). There are 15 residues in the CDR3. Germline V gene lookup returns CDR1 SGHRS and CDR2 YFSETQ. Trimming took 4 bases from V and 8 from J, leaving 19 bases between them. The CDR3 loop is CASSPGGPKVHTIYF. CDR3 in DNA: TGCGCCAGCAGCCCTGGGGGCCCCAAGGTACACACCATATATTTT. Supplemented by reference TRBV5-1 and TRBJ1-3, the full variable domain reads KAGVTQTPRYLIKTRGQQVTLSCSPISGHRSVSWYQQTPGQGLQFLFEYFSETQRNKGNFPGRFSGRQFSNSRSEMNVSTLELGDSALYLCASSPGGPKVHTIYFGEGSWLTVV.

The chain employs TRBV7-8 and TRBJ2-1; D perhaps matches TRBD2 (6 bases). This CDR3 has 15 amino acids. Germline V gene lookup returns CDR1 SGHVS and CDR2 FQNEAQ. V shed 5 bases and J shed 4 bases, with 15 bases lying between them. As DNA, the CDR3 is TGTGCCAGCAGCCACATCCCGGGAGAATACAATGAGCAGTTCTTC. It codes for CASSHIPGEYNEQFF.

This clone appeared a few times. The chain links TRBV20-1 to TRBJ1-1; 8 bases line up with TRBD1. The V gene's germline CDR1 is DFQATT and CDR2 SNEGSKA (reference sequence). Losses at the gene ends were 5 bases for V and 10 bases for J; bases not matched to a gene: 6. The CDR3 covers 11 residues. The CDR3 DNA sequence: TGCAGTGCTCCATTCGGACAGGGAGCTTTCTTT. Protein sequence: CSAPFGQGAFF.

This clone came up a few times. The rearrangement links TRBV30 to TRBJ1-5, with D tentatively TRBD1 (6 bases). The length of the CDR3 is 14 residues. V was shortened by 2 bases and J by 4 bases, with 12 bases between the two germline ends. CDR1 is GTSNPN and CDR2 is SVGIG in the germline V gene (reference sequence). The chain's CDR3 is CAWSHAGVNQPQHF. The CDR3 DNA is TGTGCCTGGAGTCATGCAGGGGTGAATCAGCCCCAGCATTTT.

This clone was seen a single time. Written as DNA, the CDR3 is TGTGCCTGGACAGGGATGAACACTGAAGCTTTCTTT. Its protein is CAWTGMNTEAFF. This chain connects TRBV30 to TRBJ1-1; perhaps TRBD1 as D (5 bases). The V gene lost 4 bases and the J gene lost 0 bases, with 6 bases spanning the gap. CDR1 is GTSNPN, CDR2 SVGIG, per germline (reference sequence). The CDR3 spans 12 residues.

This rearrangement joins TRBV6-5 to TRBJ1-5; a possible D gene is TRBD1 (6 bases). The CDR3 covers 16 residues. Per the germline V gene, CDR1 is MNHEY and CDR2 is SVGAGI. Trimming cost V 4 bases and J 0 bases, with 13 bases left between them. This CDR3 reads CASSLMGGHSNQPQHF. In nucleotides, the CDR3 is TGTGCCAGCAGTTTGATGGGGGGACATAGCAATCAGCCCCAGCATTTT.

The chain has TRBV19 and TRBJ1-2; 7 nucleotides match TRBD1. The J segment lost 3 bases and the V segment lost 6 bases, leaving 10 bases of the junction unmatched. CDR1 LNHDA and CDR2 SQIVND come from the germline V gene (reference sequence). This CDR3 contains 15 residues. The CDR3 is CASRNAGGKDYGYTF. In DNA form, the CDR3 reads TGTGCCAGTAGAAACGCAGGGGGGAAGGACTATGGCTACACCTTC. The complete variable domain, with remaining parts taken from reference TRBV19 and TRBJ1-2, reads DGGITQSPKYLFRKEGQNVTLSCEQNLNHDAMYWYRQDPGQGLRLIYYSQIVNDFQKGDIAEGYSVSREKKESFPLTVTSAQKNPTAFYLCASRNAGGKDYGYTFGSGTRLTVV.

This chain links TRBV7-2 with TRBJ2-7; no clear D gene. The CDR3 is made up of 13 amino acids. Germline assignment: CDR1 SGHTA and CDR2 FQGNSA. The V gene lost 1 base and the J gene lost 6 bases, with 10 bases spanning the gap. CDR3 nucleotides: TGTGCCAGCAGCTTAGGAGTAGAGGTCGAGCAGTACTTC. Translated: CASSLGVEVEQYF. The variable domain in full, completed from reference TRBV7-2 and TRBJ2-7, reads GAGVSQSPSNKVTEKGKDVELRCDPISGHTALYWYRQSLGQGLEFLIYFQGNSAPDKSGLPSDRFSAERTGGSVSTLTIQRTQQEDSAVYLCASSLGVEVEQYFGPGTRLTVT.

The chain couples TRBV21-1 to TRBJ1-2. TRBV21-1 is recorded as a pseudogene. The CDR3 runs to 14 residues. The CDR3 DNA follows: TGTGCCAGCAACCCAAAGTGGCAGAGATATGGCTACACCTTC. The encoded protein is CASNPKWQRYGYTF.

This sequence joins TRBV12-5 and TRBJ2-5; perhaps TRBD2 as D (6 bases). The CDR3 loop spans 15 amino acids. V lost 1 base and J 1 base, leaving 10 bases between the germline ends. Germline V CDR1 and CDR2: LGHNT, FRNRAP. CDR3 nucleotides: TGTGCTAGTGGTTTGGGGACTATGGGCCAAGAGACCCAGTACTTC. The encoded protein is CASGLGTMGQETQYF.

The rearrangement joins TRBV19 to TRBJ2-6; 7 bases map to TRBD1. The CDR3 runs to 14 residues. Germline V gives CDR1 LNHDA, CDR2 SQIVND (reference sequence). The trim removed 6 bases at V and 2 bases at J, leaving 1 base unmatched. The CDR3 sequence: CASRGQAGANVLTF. The DNA of the CDR3 is TGTGCCAGTAGAGGACAGGCTGGGGCCAACGTCCTGACTTTC.

CDR3: CASSLSETQYF. The DNA of the CDR3 is TGTGCCAGCAGCTTGTCAGAGACCCAGTACTTC. The chain combines TRBV5-4 with TRBJ2-5; unclear D gene. V lost 1 base, J lost 4 bases, and 2 bases lay in between. Germline CDR1 SGHNT, CDR2 YYREEE (reference sequence). This CDR3 contains 11 residues.

This chain's CDR3 is CASSLLGGNTIYF. Written as DNA, the CDR3 is TGTGCCAGCAGTTTATTGGGAGGAAACACCATATATTTT. The chain is built from TRBV28 and TRBJ1-3; the D is unclear. V dropped 1 base and J dropped 4 bases, with 5 bases sitting between them. From germline, CDR1 is MDHEN and CDR2 SYDVKM. The CDR3 totals 13 residues.

The chain carries TRBV7-9 and TRBJ2-1, with 8 bases that match TRBD2. In germline, CDR1 is SEHNR, CDR2 FQNEAQ (reference sequence). Germline trimming cut 5 bases from V and 6 bases from J; bases unmatched to any gene: 9. The CDR3 sequence is 15 residues long. The CDR3 sequence is CASSNAGTRLNEQFF. As DNA, the CDR3 is TGTGCCAGCAGCAACGCCGGGACTAGACTCAATGAGCAGTTCTTC.

The genes are TRBV27 and TRBJ1-6; no clear D. The CDR3 contains 16 residues. The V end was cut by 3 bases, the J end by 3 bases, with 12 bases between. Germline CDR1 is MNHEY and CDR2 is SMNVEV (reference sequence). The CDR3 loop is CASSFGVSGYNSPLHF. For the CDR3, the DNA is TGTGCCAGCAGTTTCGGGGTTTCGGGCTATAATTCACCCCTCCACTTT.

This chain uses TRBV18 with TRBJ1-4; D is ambiguous. V lost 6 bases, J lost 2 bases, and 13 bases lay in between. The V gene's germline CDR1 is KGHSH and CDR2 LQKENI. The CDR3 consists of 15 residues. CDR3 bases: TGTGCCAGCTCCCCGGGTCTTACGACTAATGAAAAACTGTTTTTT. It specifies CASSPGLTTNEKLFF.

This rearrangement joins TRBV18 to TRBJ2-1; a weak D match, TRBD2 (5 bases). V dropped 0 bases and J dropped 5 bases, with 8 bases sitting between them. CDR3 length: 14 residues. Germline V CDR1 and CDR2: KGHSH, LQKENI. The CDR3 region has the DNA TGTGCCAGCTCACCACCGAGCGGAAACAATGAGCAGTTCTTC. This encodes CASSPPSGNNEQFF.

V is TRBV10-1 and J is TRBJ1-2; perhaps TRBD1 as D (5 bases). Germline V gives CDR1 WNHNN, CDR2 SYGVQD (reference sequence). This CDR3 comprises 13 residues. V lost 6 bases and J 3 bases, leaving 11 bases between the germline ends. The CDR3: CASSHRRDYGYTF. The CDR3 bases are TGCGCCAGCAGCCACAGGAGAGACTATGGCTACACCTTC.

The V call is TRBV5-4, the J call TRBJ2-2; 13 nucleotides agree with TRBD2. This CDR3 is built from 15 residues. Losses at the gene ends were 4 bases for V and 5 bases for J; bases not matched to a gene: 2. Germline V gene lookup returns CDR1 SGHNT and CDR2 YYREEE (reference sequence). CDR3 coding DNA: TGTGCCAGCAGCGGGGGACTAGCGGGGACCGGGGAGCTGTTTTTT. Encoded protein: CASSGGLAGTGELFF.

The rearrangement links TRBV25-1 to TRBJ1-1; a possible D gene is TRBD1 (5 bases). Deletions cut 3 bases from V and 0 bases from J, with 11 bases between. The CDR3 length is 15 residues. Germline V gives CDR1 MGHDK, CDR2 SYGVNS. CDR3 sequence: CASSDGGSMNTEAFF. The CDR3 coding sequence is TGTGCCAGCAGTGATGGGGGGTCAATGAACACTGAAGCTTTCTTT.

Written as DNA, the CDR3 is TGTGCCACCAGCAGAGACGTAGGGGTGTCCTACGAGCAGTACTTC. Its translation: CATSRDVGVSYEQYF. The J gene is TRBJ2-7, the V gene TRBV15; possible D gene TRBD1, 5 bases. Germline V gene sequence: CDR1 LNHNV, CDR2 YYDKDF (reference sequence). The CDR3 runs 15 residues. The ends were cut back, 0 bases at V and 1 base at J, with 10 bases in the middle.

The DNA of the CDR3 is TGTGCCAGCAGCTCCCGGGACAGCCGTGAAAAACTGTTTTTT. Translating it yields CASSSRDSREKLFF. The genes are TRBV5-4 and TRBJ1-4; 7 bases are shared with TRBD1. CDR3 length: 14 amino acids. From germline, CDR1 is SGHNT and CDR2 YYREEE (reference sequence). J gave up 7 bases and V 3 bases, and 6 bases lay outside the gene matches.

V is TRBV7-2 and J is TRBJ2-7, with D possibly matching TRBD1 (6 bases). V was shortened by 2 bases and J by 4 bases, with 6 bases between the two germline ends. CDR1 is SGHTA and CDR2 is FQGNSA in the germline V gene. The length of the CDR3 is 12 residues. DNA of the CDR3: TGTGCCAGCAGCTTACAGGGGTACGAGCAGTACTTC. Residues: CASSLQGYEQYF.

The chain employs TRBV30 and TRBJ1-2; D gene ambiguous. The germline V gene has CDR1 GTSNPN and CDR2 SVGIG (reference sequence). The CDR3 loop spans 16 amino acids. The germline V and J ends were trimmed by 4 bases and 0 bases, with 18 bases remaining between them. DNA of the CDR3: TGTGCCTGGATCCAGGTAACAAGGCTAGCTAACTATGGCTACACCTTC. Protein product: CAWIQVTRLANYGYTF.